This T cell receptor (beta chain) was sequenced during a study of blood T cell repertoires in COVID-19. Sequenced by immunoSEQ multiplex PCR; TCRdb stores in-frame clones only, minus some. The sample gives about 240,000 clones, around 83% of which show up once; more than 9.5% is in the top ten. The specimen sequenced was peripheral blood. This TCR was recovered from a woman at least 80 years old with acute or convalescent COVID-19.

DNA of the CDR3: TGTGCCAGCAGCTGGGACAGATCCACAGATACGCAGTATTTT. It is translated as CASSWDRSTDTQYF. The V and J genes are TRBV11-3 and TRBJ2-3, with 7 bases that match TRBD1. The CDR3 is made up of 14 amino acids. Looked up from germline, CDR1 is SGHNT and CDR2 is YENEEA. Trimming removed 4 bases from V and 2 bases from J; junction bases left unmatched: 3.